This T cell receptor (beta chain) appears in the sequencing data of a study of tissue T cells after allogeneic stem cell transplantation (dated by TCRdb to 2022 to 2024). With regard to the full study: Several adult allo-HCT recipients with steroid-refractory GVHD were prospectively enrolled in a research-autopsy study over a roughly three-year period. Every GVHD patient got a graft from a donor, with four grafts unmodified and three CD34-selected to deplete T cells. Gastrointestinal GVHD was present in all GVHD patients, several lines of GVHD-directed therapy were administered to all GVHD patients, and skin involvement was additionally present in several GVHD patients. A handful of GVHD patients had pre-transplant PBMCs available, and those PBMCs were of recipient origin. For viably preserved blood and marrow, CD3+ T cells were flow-sorted when cell numbers permitted, and smaller samples went directly to DNA extraction. Using research autopsies of patients with and without GVHD, plus mouse models of GVHD, the study profiled TCR beta repertoires across many tissues. The human arm was conducted as a prospective observational study, and neither blinding nor randomization was performed.

With respect to this clone: This receptor's antigen is unknown. No base quality values were provided; no much bigger clone lies one nucleotide off.

The library relied on the immunoSEQ multiplex PCR assay. TCRbeta CDR3 sequencing was done by Adaptive Biotechnologies at survey depth, reporting CDR3 sequences, V/J genes, productive frequency and template counts. TCR beta CDR3 regions were amplified from genomic DNA instead of RNA. The study's own analysis went as follows. Jensen-Shannon divergence was used to quantify pairwise repertoire overlap between tissues, with a value of 1 indicating complete divergence and a value of 0 indicating identical repertoires. Tissues were clustered by single-linkage agglomerative hierarchical clustering of pairwise JSD values and displayed as dendrograms. GLIPH2 was applied to all patient samples using simulation_depth 1000, kmer_min_depth 3, and cdr3_length_cutoff 8, and only groups with more than two unique CDR3s were retained. A standardized tissue-overlap score extrapolated Jaccard GLIPH-group overlap across patients to a standard repertoire size of 1000 clones. Linear mixed-effect models, with tissue included as a fixed effect and individual included as a random effect, were used to assess associations of diversity with clinical or experimental variables. TCRdb took this table from immuneACCESS and kept in-frame rearrangements with V and J called. Such tables lack part of the clones; where checked against another copy, unresolved V genes explain under half of the gap, and the rest is unexplained. V and J calls and clone size come straight from that table; D and trimming were deduced from the DNA. The sample has about 40,000 clones on record, roughly 92% of them singletons. Roughly 3.8% of the sample belongs to the ten largest clones.

Explained via the paper, the time point label denotes: recipient (host-origin) PBMCs collected before allo-HCT. For CDR1 and CDR2, the germline V gene lists SGDLS and YYNGEE. V is cut by 0 bases and J by 10 bases, and the space between the germline ends is 17 bases. There are 16 amino acids in the CDR3, from cysteine to phenylalanine inclusive. The retained sequence is limited to the CDR3, 48 bases, with the frame set at the first base. Beyond this particular receptor, the publication reports: The study did not establish which tissue TCRs were alloreactive or antigen-specific, and some clones may have been host cells that persisted. Only a few T cell clones appeared in more than one patient, yet motif-based clustering showed tissue-specific repertoire signatures that were shared between patients. A small and clinically heterogeneous patient cohort was studied, and sampling depth was acknowledged as a limitation. In both patients and mice, only a limited portion of the TCR repertoire detected in tissues was captured by blood and spleen T cells. Within patients, how anatomically similar tissues were was a major factor shaping TCR repertoire composition, regardless of disease or transplant status.

The specimen was blood, collected before transplantation. The sequence was obtained from a woman aged 40-70 years who later had graft-versus-host disease after an allogeneic stem cell transplant. The chain is assembled from TRBV9 and TRBJ1-6, and possibly TRBD1, on 5 matching bases. The encoded CDR3 is CASSVAPTARESPLHF. DNA sequence: TGTGCCAGCAGCGTAGCGCCGACAGCCCGGGAGTCACCCCTCCACTTT.